This T cell receptor (beta chain) was sequenced in a study of T cell responses to AZD1222 COVID-19 vaccine. General observations from the study: An increase in Spike-specific TCR breadth and depth was observed after two AZD1222 doses. Donors, mostly white British, included more females; clonal diversity was possibly underestimated. Nearly half of unique spike-specific TCRs reportedly avoided B.1.351 and B.1.1.7 mutated regions.

A note on this clone: Its matching antigen is unknown.

The CDR3 spans 15 residues. V lost 5 bases and J lost 1, with 12 bases in between. Germline V gene sequence: CDR1 MDHEN, CDR2 SYDVKM. Profiled with immunoSEQ multiplex PCR; TCRdb holds only in-frame clones, not every one. The repertoire holds roughly 55,000 clones, with 80% to 90% as singletons. Specimen: peripheral blood, collected on day 0 of AZD1222 vaccination. The rearrangement uses TRBV28 and TRBJ1-5; D call uncertain. This sequence originates from an adult in good health. CDR3 nucleotide sequence: TGTGCCAGCAGTACTGGGGTGGGAAGCAATCAGCCCCAGCATTTT. Protein: CASSTGVGSNQPQHF.